These 16 T cell receptor beta chains were all obtained from the same sample, sequenced in a study of beta chain features in type 1 diabetes. Of the isolated RNA, all was reverse transcribed, and so the sequenced material was expressed TCRB transcripts. Generated by immunoSEQ multiplex PCR, the TCRdb table keeps only in-frame clones and is missing some. The table lists 600,000 to 650,000 clones, about 14% of them singletons. Material: naive CD4+ T cells from blood. The receptors shown here come from a man between 18 and 35 years old in good health.

The V call is TRBV4-3, the J call TRBJ2-3; 12 bases are a match to TRBD2. Looked up from germline, CDR1 is LGHNA and CDR2 is YSLEER. The CDR3 is made up of 17 amino acids. V shed 5 bases and J 8 bases; nucleotides not matched to a gene: 14. The CDR3 loop reads CASSDRLAGGSSGTQYF. Here the CDR3 DNA reads TGCGCCAGCAGCGACCGTCTAGCGGGAGGGTCGTCGGGTACGCAGTATTTT.

The rearrangement joins TRBV9 to TRBJ2-5; 8 bases are a match to TRBD2. The V segment lost 3 bases and the J segment 3 bases; nucleotides outside the gene matches: 7. This CDR3 has 15 residues. Looked up from germline, CDR1 is SGDLS and CDR2 is YYNGEE. The CDR3 DNA sequence: TGTGCCAGCAGCGCCGCACTAGCGGTTGAAGAGACCCAGTACTTC. Its translation is CASSAALAVEETQYF. Full variable domain (missing parts from reference TRBV9 and TRBJ2-5): DSGVTQTPKHLITATGQRVTLRCSPRSGDLSVYWYQQSLDQGLQFLIQYYNGEERAKGNILERFSAQQFPDLHSELNLSSLELGDSALYFCASSAALAVEETQYFGPGTRLLVL.

This clone turned up a few times. This chain uses TRBV4-2 with TRBJ2-5; possibly TRBD2 for D (5 bases). This CDR3 spans 16 amino acids. V lost 0 bases to trimming and J lost 5 bases, with 16 bases between them. Germline CDR1 reads LGHNA; CDR2 reads YNFKEQ. CDR3 nucleotides: TGTGCCAGCAGCCAAGATCAGGCGGGCTTCGGGGAGACCCAGTACTTC. This encodes CASSQDQAGFGETQYF.

This clone has more than one count but fewer than ten. The V gene is TRBV7-9, the J gene TRBJ1-1; D is uncertain. Trimming pared 4 bases from V and 0 bases from J, leaving 12 bases between. This CDR3 region has 15 residues. The germline V gene encodes CDR1 SEHNR and CDR2 FQNEAQ (reference sequence). CDR3 amino acids: CASSSPTGLNTEAFF. Written as DNA, the CDR3 is TGTGCCAGCAGCTCCCCGACGGGATTGAACACTGAAGCTTTCTTT. The full variable domain, completed using reference TRBV7-9 and TRBJ1-1, is DTGVSQNPRHKITKRGQNVTFRCDPISEHNRLYWYRQTLGQGPEFLTYFQNEAQLEKSRLLSDRFSAERPKGSFSTLEIQRTEQGDSAMYLCASSSPTGLNTEAFFGQGTRLTVV.

This clone was seen a handful of times. The CDR3 sequence: CAWSSPGDRGPYTF. The CDR3 DNA is TGTGCCTGGAGCAGCCCCGGGGACAGGGGGCCCTACACCTTC. The J gene is TRBJ1-2, the V gene TRBV30; 12 bases match TRBD1. The CDR3 totals 14 residues. Germline loops: CDR1 GTSNPN, CDR2 SVGIG (reference sequence). Unmatched junction bases numbered 9, after V lost 3 bases and J lost 10 bases.

The J gene is TRBJ2-1, the V gene TRBV5-1; TRBD2 matches 9 bases. The CDR3 is 16 amino acids. V was pared by 4 bases and J by 3 bases, with 8 bases of the junction left unmatched. The germline V gene has CDR1 SGHRS and CDR2 YFSETQ. CDR3 coding DNA: TGCGCCAGCAGCGGTGGGACTAGCCAAAACTACAATGAGCAGTTCTTC. It is translated as CASSGGTSQNYNEQFF.

This chain links TRBV27 with TRBJ1-6; D perhaps matches TRBD1 (5 bases). From germline, CDR1 is MNHEY and CDR2 SMNVEV (reference sequence). The CDR3 is 16 residues long. V dropped 0 bases and J dropped 11 bases, with 17 bases sitting between them. The CDR3 bases are TGTGCCAGCAGTTTATCGCCAGGGTACATGCTTACACCCCTCCACTTT. Protein sequence: CASSLSPGYMLTPLHF.

This chain joins TRBV4-2 and TRBJ1-3; D gene unclear. Germline-derived CDR1 and CDR2 are LGHNA and YNFKEQ. The CDR3 extends over 13 amino acids. V lost 3 bases and J 8 bases, leaving 11 bases between the germline ends. Written as DNA, the CDR3 is TGTGCCAGCAGCCAGCCCACTCTTGACACCATATATTTT. Its translation: CASSQPTLDTIYF.

J is TRBJ1-1 and V is TRBV4-1; D remains unclear. This CDR3 spans 14 amino acids. Germline V CDR1 and CDR2: MGHRA, YSYEKL. V gave up 0 bases and J gave up 5 bases, with 10 bases separating them. The CDR3 nucleotides are TGCGCCAGCAGCCAAGAAGGGCCGAGGACTGAAGCTTTCTTT. Translating gives CASSQEGPRTEAFF.

CDR3 DNA sequence: TGTGCCAGCAGCCCGACTAGCGGGAACTACAATGAGCAGTTCTTC. Amino acid sequence: CASSPTSGNYNEQFF. This chain connects TRBV7-2 to TRBJ2-1; TRBD2 matches at 11 bases. From germline, CDR1 is SGHTA and CDR2 FQGNSA. The CDR3 has 15 residues. Germline trimming cut 5 bases from V and 3 bases from J; bases unmatched to any gene: 3.

This sequence joins TRBV2 and TRBJ2-1; D uncertain. Trimming shortened V by 6 bases and J by 5 bases, and 5 bases separated the two germline ends. CDR1 and CDR2 (germline): SNHLY, FYNNEI. The CDR3 covers 11 residues. The CDR3 is CASRANNEQFF. DNA for the CDR3: TGTGCCAGCAGAGCGAACAATGAGCAGTTCTTC.

In nucleotides, the CDR3 is TGTGCCAGCAGCTTAGAGGCCGGGGAGCTGTTTTTT. Its translation is CASSLEAGELFF. J is TRBJ2-2 and V is TRBV7-9; D call uncertain. The germline V and J ends were trimmed by 1 base and 6 bases, with 3 bases remaining between them. The CDR3 loop spans 12 amino acids. Germline CDR1 reads SEHNR; CDR2 reads FQNEAQ (reference sequence).

This chain links TRBV28 with TRBJ2-2, with 8 positions matching TRBD1. The CDR3 loop spans 15 amino acids. V was clipped by 5 bases and J by 4 bases; unmatched bases: 6. From germline, CDR1 is MDHEN and CDR2 SYDVKM. CDR3 sequence: CASSPGQVSTGELFF. The CDR3 nucleotides read TGTGCCAGCAGTCCGGGACAGGTCTCCACCGGGGAGCTGTTTTTT.

The chain is built from TRBV5-4 and TRBJ1-4; TRBD1 might be the D (5 bases). V was pared by 1 base and J by 5 bases, with 9 bases between. The CDR3 has 14 amino acids. In germline, CDR1 is SGHNT, CDR2 YYREEE (reference sequence). CDR3 sequence: CASSLRQGNEKLFF. CDR3 DNA: TGTGCCAGCAGCTTGAGGCAGGGCAATGAAAAACTGTTTTTT.

In its sample, this clone was seen a few times. The V and J genes are TRBV4-2 and TRBJ2-3; tentatively, D is TRBD2 (5 bases). Germline V lookup: CDR1 LGHNA, CDR2 YNFKEQ. The CDR3 loop spans 16 amino acids. V was trimmed by 1 base and J by 2 bases, leaving 13 bases between them. The CDR3 loop reads CASSQGTSGYTDTQYF. Here the CDR3 DNA reads TGTGCCAGCAGCCAAGGGACCAGCGGTTACACAGATACGCAGTATTTT.

This clone was seen a handful of times. The chain uses TRBV15 and TRBJ1-4; TRBD1 aligns across 7 bases. CDR1 is LNHNV, CDR2 YYDKDF, per germline (reference sequence). This CDR3 comprises 20 residues. The V and J ends lost 1 base and 0 bases, in that order; junction bases with no gene match: 14. The CDR3 region has the DNA TGTGCCACCAGCAGAGCATGGGAATACAGGGGAGGTTCAACTAATGAAAAACTGTTTTTT. Encoded protein: CATSRAWEYRGGSTNEKLFF.